This T cell receptor (beta chain) was sequenced in a study of T cell repertoires in cytomegalovirus infection. As concerns this clonotype: Its antigen remains unknown.

In germline, CDR1 is SGHTA, CDR2 FQGNSA. Trimming removed 3 bases at V and 8 bases at J, with 22 bases between. The CDR3 runs 16 residues. TCRdb recomputed calls from the reads with MiXCR, one row per CDR3 protein. The sample comprises around 430,000 distinct CDR3 sequences, approximately 40% of which are singletons, and 35% to 50% rests with the top ten. This chain uses TRBV7-2 with TRBJ1-2; weak D call: TRBD1 (6 bases). This clonotype was sampled from a human donor in good health (CMV status not recorded). Some clones in this sample may be carry-over from other donors' samples. The specimen was cultured PBMCs, collected from culture after CMV antigen stimulation. This CDR3 is CASSLVPGAPGSGYTF. The CDR3 DNA sequence: TGTGCCAGCAGCTTGGTCCCGGGGGCCCCGGGCTCAGGCTACACCTTC.